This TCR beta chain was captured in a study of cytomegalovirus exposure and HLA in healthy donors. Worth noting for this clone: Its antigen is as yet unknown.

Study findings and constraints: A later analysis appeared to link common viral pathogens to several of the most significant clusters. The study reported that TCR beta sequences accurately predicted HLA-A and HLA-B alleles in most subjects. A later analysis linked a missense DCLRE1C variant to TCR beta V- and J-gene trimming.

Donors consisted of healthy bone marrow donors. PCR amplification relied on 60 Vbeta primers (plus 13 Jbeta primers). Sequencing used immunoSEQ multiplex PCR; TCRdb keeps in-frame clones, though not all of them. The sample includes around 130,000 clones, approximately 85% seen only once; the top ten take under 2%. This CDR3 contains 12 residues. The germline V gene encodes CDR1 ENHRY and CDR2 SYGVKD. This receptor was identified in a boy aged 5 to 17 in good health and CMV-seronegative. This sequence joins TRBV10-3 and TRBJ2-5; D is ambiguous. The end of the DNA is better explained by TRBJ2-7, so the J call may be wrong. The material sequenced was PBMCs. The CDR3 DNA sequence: TGTGCCATCAGTTCGGGTCGCTACGAGCAGTACTTC. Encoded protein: CAISSGRYEQYF.